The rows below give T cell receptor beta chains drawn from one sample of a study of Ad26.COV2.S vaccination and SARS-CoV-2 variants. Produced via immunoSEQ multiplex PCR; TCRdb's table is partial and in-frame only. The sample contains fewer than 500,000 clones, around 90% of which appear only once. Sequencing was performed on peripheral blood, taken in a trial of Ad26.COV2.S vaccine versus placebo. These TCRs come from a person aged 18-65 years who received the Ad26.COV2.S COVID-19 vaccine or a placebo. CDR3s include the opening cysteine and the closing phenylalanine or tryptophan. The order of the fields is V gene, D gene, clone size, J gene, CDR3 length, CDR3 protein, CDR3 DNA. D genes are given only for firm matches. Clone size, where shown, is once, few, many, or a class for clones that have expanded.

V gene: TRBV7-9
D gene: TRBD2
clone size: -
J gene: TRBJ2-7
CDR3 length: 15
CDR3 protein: CASSFEGLATNEQYF
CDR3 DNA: TGTGCCAGCAGCTTCGAGGGACTAGCCACCAACGAGCAGTACTTC

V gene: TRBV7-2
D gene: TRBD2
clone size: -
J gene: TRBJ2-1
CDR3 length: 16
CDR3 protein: CASSLVGTSGRNEQFF
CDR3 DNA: TGTGCCAGCAGCTTAGTGGGGACTAGCGGGAGAAATGAGCAGTTCTTC

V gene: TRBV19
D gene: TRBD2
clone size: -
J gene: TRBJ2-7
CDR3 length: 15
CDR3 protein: CASSIFSGSSYEQYF
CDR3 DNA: TGTGCCAGTAGTATCTTTAGCGGGAGCTCCTACGAGCAGTACTTC

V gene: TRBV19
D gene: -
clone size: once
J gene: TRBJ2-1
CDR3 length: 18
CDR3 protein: CASTLRRGRISSYNEQFF
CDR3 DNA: TGTGCCAGTACCCTAAGAAGGGGCAGGATCTCATCTTACAATGAGCAGTTCTTC

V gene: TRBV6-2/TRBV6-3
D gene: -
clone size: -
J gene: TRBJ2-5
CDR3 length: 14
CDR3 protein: CASSFSGGEETQYF
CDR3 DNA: TGTGCCAGCAGTTTTAGCGGAGGGGAGGAGACCCAGTACTTC

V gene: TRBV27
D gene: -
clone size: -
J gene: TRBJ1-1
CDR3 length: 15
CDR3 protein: CASSLSAGVARRAFF
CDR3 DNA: TGTGCCAGCAGTTTATCAGCCGGGGTGGCCCGTCGAGCTTTCTTT

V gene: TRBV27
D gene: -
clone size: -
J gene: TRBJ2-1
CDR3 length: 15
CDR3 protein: CASSFLGDVQWEQFF
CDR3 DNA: TGTGCCAGCAGTTTTCTTGGGGACGTACAATGGGAGCAGTTCTTC

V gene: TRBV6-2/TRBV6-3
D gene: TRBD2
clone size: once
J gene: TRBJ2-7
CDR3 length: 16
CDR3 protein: CASSPGTSGFTYEQYF
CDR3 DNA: TGTGCCAGCAGCCCAGGGACTAGCGGGTTCACCTACGAGCAGTACTTC

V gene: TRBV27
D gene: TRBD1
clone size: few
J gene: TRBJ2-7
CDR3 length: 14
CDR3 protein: CASSTGQGIGEQYF
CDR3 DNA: TGTGCCAGCAGTACGGGACAGGGAATAGGCGAGCAGTACTTC

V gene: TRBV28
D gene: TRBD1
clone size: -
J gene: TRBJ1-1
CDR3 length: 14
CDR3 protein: CASSLDRVRTEAFF
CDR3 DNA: TGTGCCAGCAGTTTAGACAGGGTGAGAACTGAAGCTTTCTTT

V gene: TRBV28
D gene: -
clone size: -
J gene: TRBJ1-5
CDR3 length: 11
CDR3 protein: CASSQDLPQHF
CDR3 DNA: TGTGCCAGCAGCCAAGATTTGCCCCAGCATTTT

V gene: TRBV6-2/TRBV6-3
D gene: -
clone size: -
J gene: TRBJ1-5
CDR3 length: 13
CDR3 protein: CASSSHSNQPQHF
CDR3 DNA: TGTGCCAGCAGTAGTCATAGCAATCAGCCCCAGCATTTT

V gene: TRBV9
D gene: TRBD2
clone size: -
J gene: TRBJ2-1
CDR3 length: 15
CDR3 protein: CASSAIAGGRGEQFF
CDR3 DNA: TGTGCCAGCAGCGCCATAGCGGGAGGGCGAGGGGAGCAGTTCTTC

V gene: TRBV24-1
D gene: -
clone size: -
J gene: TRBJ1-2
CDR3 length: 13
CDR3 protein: CATSDGQGEGYTF
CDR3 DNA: TGTGCCACCAGTGATGGGCAGGGCGAAGGCTACACCTTC

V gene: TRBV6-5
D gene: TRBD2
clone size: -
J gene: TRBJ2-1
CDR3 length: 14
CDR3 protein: CASSYSGKYNEQFF
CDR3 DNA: TGTGCCAGCAGTTATAGCGGGAAATACAATGAGCAGTTCTTC

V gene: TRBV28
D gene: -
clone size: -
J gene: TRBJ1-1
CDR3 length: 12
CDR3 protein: CASSLPGTEAFF
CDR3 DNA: TGTGCCAGCAGTTTACCCGGCACTGAAGCTTTCTTT

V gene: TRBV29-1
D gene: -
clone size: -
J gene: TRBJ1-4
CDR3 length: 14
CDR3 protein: CSVEEVGGGEKLFF
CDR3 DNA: TGCAGCGTTGAAGAGGTAGGGGGAGGTGAAAAACTGTTTTTT

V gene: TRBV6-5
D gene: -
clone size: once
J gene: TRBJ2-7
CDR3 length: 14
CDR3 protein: CASSSLRSLYEQYF
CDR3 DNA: TGTGCCAGCAGTTCCCTACGGTCTCTCTACGAGCAGTACTTC

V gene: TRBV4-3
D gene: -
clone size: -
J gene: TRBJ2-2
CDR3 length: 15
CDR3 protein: CASSQVAGPPGELFF
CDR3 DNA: TGCGCCAGCAGCCAAGTGGCAGGGCCCCCCGGGGAGCTGTTTTTT

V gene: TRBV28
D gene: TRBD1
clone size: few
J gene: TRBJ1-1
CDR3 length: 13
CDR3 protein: CASNSGQAAGAFF
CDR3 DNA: TGTGCCAGTAACTCTGGACAGGCCGCCGGAGCTTTCTTT

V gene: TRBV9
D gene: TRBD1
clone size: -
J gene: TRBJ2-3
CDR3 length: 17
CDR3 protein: CASSANVGQGAADTQYF
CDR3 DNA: TGTGCCAGCAGCGCAAACGTTGGACAGGGGGCCGCAGATACGCAGTATTTT

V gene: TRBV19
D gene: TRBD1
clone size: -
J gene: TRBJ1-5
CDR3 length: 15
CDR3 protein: CASSPGTGGHQPQHF
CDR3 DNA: TGTGCCAGTAGTCCCGGGACAGGGGGCCACCAGCCCCAGCATTTT

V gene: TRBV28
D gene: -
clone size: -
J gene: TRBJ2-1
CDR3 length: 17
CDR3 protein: CASRNSLTGFFYNEQFF
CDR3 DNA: TGTGCCAGCAGAAACTCCCTGACAGGCTTTTTCTACAATGAGCAGTTCTTC

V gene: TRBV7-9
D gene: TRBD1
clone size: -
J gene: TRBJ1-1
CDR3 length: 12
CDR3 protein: CASSTGVTEAFF
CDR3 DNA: TGTGCCAGCAGTACAGGGGTCACTGAAGCTTTCTTT

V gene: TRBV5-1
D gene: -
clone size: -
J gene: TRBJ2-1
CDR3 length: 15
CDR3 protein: CASSLRPPGYNEQFF
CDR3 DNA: TGCGCCAGCAGCTTGAGGCCCCCGGGCTACAATGAGCAGTTCTTC

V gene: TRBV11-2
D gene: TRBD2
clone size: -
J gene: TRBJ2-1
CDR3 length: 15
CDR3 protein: CASSSLAGTYNEQFF
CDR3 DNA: TGTGCCAGCAGCTCCCTAGCGGGGACCTACAATGAGCAGTTCTTC

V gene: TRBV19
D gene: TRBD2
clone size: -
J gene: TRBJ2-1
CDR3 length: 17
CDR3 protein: CASSIDRTSGIEDEQFF
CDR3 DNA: TGTGCCAGTAGTATAGATCGGACTAGCGGGATCGAGGATGAGCAGTTCTTC

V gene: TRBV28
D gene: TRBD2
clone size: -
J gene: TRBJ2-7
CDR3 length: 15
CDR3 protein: CASSSPGGRTYEQYF
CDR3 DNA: TGTGCCAGCAGTTCTCCGGGCGGGAGGACCTACGAGCAGTACTTC

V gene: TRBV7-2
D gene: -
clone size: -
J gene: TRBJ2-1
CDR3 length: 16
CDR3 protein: CASSPSVFARYNEQFF
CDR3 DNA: TGTGCCAGCAGCCCCTCGGTCTTTGCGCGCTACAATGAGCAGTTCTTC

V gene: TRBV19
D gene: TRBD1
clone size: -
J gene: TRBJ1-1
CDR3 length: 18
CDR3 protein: CASSIGRTGEVFRAEAFF
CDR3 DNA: TGTGCCAGTAGTATAGGAAGGACAGGGGAAGTTTTCCGCGCTGAAGCTTTCTTT

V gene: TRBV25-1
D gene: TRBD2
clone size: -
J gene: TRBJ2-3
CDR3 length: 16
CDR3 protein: CASSHLLAGGPDTQYF
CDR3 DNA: TGTGCCAGCAGCCACCTCCTAGCGGGAGGGCCGGATACGCAGTATTTT

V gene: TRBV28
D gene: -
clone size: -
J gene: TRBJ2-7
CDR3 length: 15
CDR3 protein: CASSTPQGGSYEQYF
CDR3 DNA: TGTGCCAGCAGCACCCCCCAGGGGGGCTCCTACGAGCAGTACTTC

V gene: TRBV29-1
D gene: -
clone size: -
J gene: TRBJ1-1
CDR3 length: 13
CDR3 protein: CSVGGRLNTEAFF
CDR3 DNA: TGCAGCGTTGGCGGCCGTCTGAACACTGAAGCTTTCTTT

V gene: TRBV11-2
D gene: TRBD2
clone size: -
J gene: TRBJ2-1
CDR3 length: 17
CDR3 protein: CASSPGLAGPLYNEQFF
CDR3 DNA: TGTGCCAGCAGCCCAGGACTAGCGGGACCCTTATACAATGAGCAGTTCTTC

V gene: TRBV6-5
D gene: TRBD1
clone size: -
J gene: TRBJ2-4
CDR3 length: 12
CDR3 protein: CAGRTGDGIQYF
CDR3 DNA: TGTGCCGGACGTACAGGGGATGGCATTCAGTACTTC

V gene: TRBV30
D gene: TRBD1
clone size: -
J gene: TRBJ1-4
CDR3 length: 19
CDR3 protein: CAWSIQFRQGAQTNEKLFF
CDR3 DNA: TGTGCCTGGAGTATACAATTCCGACAGGGGGCGCAAACTAATGAAAAACTGTTTTTT

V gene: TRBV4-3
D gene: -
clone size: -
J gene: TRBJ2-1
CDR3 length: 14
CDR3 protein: CASSQDPERAEQFF
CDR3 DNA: TGCGCCAGCAGCCAAGATCCAGAAAGAGCTGAGCAGTTCTTC

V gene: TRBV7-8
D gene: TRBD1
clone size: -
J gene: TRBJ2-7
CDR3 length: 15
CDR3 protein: CASSLGRGLSYEQYF
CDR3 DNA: TGTGCCAGCAGCTTAGGAAGGGGGCTTTCCTACGAGCAGTACTTC

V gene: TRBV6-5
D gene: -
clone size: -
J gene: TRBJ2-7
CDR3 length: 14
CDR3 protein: CASTERPTAYEQYF
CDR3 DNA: TGTGCCAGCACCGAACGACCGACCGCCTACGAGCAGTACTTC

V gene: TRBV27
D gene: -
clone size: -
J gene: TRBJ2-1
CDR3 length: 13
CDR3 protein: CASSLWSRGEQFF
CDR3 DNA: TGTGCCAGCAGTTTATGGTCGCGAGGTGAGCAGTTCTTC

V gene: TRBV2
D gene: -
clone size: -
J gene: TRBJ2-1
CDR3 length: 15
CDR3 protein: CASSELLATHNEQFF
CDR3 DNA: TGTGCCAGCAGTGAATTGCTAGCTACCCACAATGAGCAGTTCTTC

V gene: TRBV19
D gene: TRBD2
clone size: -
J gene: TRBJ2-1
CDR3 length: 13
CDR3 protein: CASHGRANNEQFF
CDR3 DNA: TGTGCCAGTCACGGGAGGGCCAACAATGAGCAGTTCTTC

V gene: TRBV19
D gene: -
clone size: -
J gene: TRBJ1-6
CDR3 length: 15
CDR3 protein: CASSIGPGTGSPLHF
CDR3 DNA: TGTGCCAGTAGTATCGGTCCAGGGACGGGTTCACCCCTCCACTTT

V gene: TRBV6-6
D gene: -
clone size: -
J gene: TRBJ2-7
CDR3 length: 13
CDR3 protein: CASSPGGNYEQYF
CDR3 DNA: TGTGCCAGCAGTCCCGGAGGGAACTACGAGCAGTACTTC

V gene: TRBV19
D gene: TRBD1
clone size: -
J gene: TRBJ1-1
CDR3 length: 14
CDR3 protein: CASRTGGPNTEAFF
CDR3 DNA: TGTGCCAGTAGGACAGGGGGCCCGAACACTGAAGCTTTCTTT

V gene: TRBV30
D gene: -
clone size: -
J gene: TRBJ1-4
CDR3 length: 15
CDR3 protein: CAWSDGDSGDEKLFF
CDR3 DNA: TGTGCCTGGAGTGACGGGGATTCAGGGGATGAAAAACTGTTTTTT

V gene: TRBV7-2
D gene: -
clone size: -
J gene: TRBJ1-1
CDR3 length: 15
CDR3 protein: CASSFRPQGNTEAFF
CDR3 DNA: TGTGCCAGCAGCTTCAGGCCACAGGGGAACACTGAAGCTTTCTTT

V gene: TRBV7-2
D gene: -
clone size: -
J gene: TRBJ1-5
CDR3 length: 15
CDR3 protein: CASSTVVGNNQPQHF
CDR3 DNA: TGTGCCAGCAGCACCGTGGTAGGGAACAATCAGCCCCAGCATTTT

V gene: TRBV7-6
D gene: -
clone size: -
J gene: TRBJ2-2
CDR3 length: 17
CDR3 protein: CASSSPGAGRFTGELFF
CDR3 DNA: TGTGCCAGCAGCTCGCCCGGGGCGGGAAGGTTTACCGGGGAGCTGTTTTTT

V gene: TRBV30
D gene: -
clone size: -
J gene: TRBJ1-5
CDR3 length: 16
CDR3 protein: CAWSGALQGLNQPQHF
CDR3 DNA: TGTGCCTGGAGTGGTGCCCTACAGGGCCTAAATCAGCCCCAGCATTTT

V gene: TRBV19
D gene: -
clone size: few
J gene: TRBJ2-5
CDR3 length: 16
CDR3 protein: CASRSIGGTNQETQYF
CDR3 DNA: TGTGCCAGTAGGTCTATAGGCGGGACCAACCAAGAGACCCAGTACTTC

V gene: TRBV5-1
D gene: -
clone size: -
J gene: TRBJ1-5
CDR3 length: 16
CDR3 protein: CASSLFPLGSNQPQHF
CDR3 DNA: TGCGCCAGCAGCTTATTTCCCCTTGGTAGCAATCAGCCCCAGCATTTT

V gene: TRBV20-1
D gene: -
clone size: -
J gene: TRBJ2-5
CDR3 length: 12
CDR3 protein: CSARDYQETQYF
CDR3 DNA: TGCAGTGCTCGTGACTATCAAGAGACCCAGTACTTC

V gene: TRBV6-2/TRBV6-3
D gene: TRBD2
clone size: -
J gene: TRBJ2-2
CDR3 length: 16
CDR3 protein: CASSPRIAGNTGELFF
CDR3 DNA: TGTGCCAGCAGCCCGCGGATAGCGGGAAACACCGGGGAGCTGTTTTTT